These T cell receptor beta chains were read from a single sample in a study of response to subunit inactivated influenza vaccine. MiXCR, run by TCRdb on the RT-PCR reads, gives a single entry per CDR3 protein. Counted here are 500,000 to 600,000 distinct CDR3 sequences, about 15% occurring once; the ten biggest clones make up 3% to 3.5%. The sequencing used CD4+ T cells sorted from PBMCs, collected approximately 25 months after vaccination. Every receptor here comes from a man aged 50 to 75 who received an inactivated influenza vaccine. CDR3s include the opening cysteine and the closing phenylalanine or tryptophan. The order of the fields is CDR3 DNA, CDR3 protein, V gene, J gene, clone size, CDR3 length, D gene. D genes are given only for firm matches. Only some rows state a clone size, as once, few, many or a class for expanded clones.

TGCGCCAGCAGCTTGGCCGACAGGGGCAAAAACATTCAGTACTTC	CASSLADRGKNIQYF	TRBV5-1	TRBJ2-4	NA	15	TRBD1
TGCAGTGCTAGGATCTCACATTCCTATGAGCAGTTCTTC	CSARISHSYEQFF	TRBV20-1	TRBJ2-1	NA	13	NA
TGTGCCAGCAGCTTAAGTTCCGGCCCCGTCCTTTTC	CASSLSSGPVLF	TRBV5-6	TRBJ2-4	NA	12	NA
TGTGCCAGCAGGAGACAGGTAACCTCCTACGAGCAGTACTTC	CASRRQVTSYEQYF	TRBV2	TRBJ2-7	few	14	NA
TGTGCCAGCAGTTTAGATGGCGTGGGGGCCCCAAACTCACCCCTCCACTTT	CASSLDGVGAPNSPLHF	TRBV11-2	TRBJ1-6	NA	17	NA
TGCAGTGCTAGAGATCCTGGACAGGCCCGCTCCTACAATGAGCAGTTCTTC	CSARDPGQARSYNEQFF	TRBV20-1	TRBJ2-1	NA	17	TRBD1
TGTGCCAGCTCAATTACGGGACAGGGGTTAGTTTACGAGCAGTACTTC	CASSITGQGLVYEQYF	TRBV18	TRBJ2-7	few	16	TRBD1
TGCGCCAGCAGCCTCGGAAGGACTAGCGGAACGAACACCGGGGAGCTGTTTTTT	CASSLGRTSGTNTGELFF	TRBV5-1	TRBJ2-2	few	18	TRBD2
TGTGCCACCAGCAGAGATCCGGGAGGTGTCGATGAGCAGTTCTTC	CATSRDPGGVDEQFF	TRBV15	TRBJ2-1	few	15	TRBD2
TGTGCCAGCACCGGGGCGGGGGGCGACCGATATTCACCCCTCCACTTT	CASTGAGGDRYSPLHF	TRBV7-2	TRBJ1-6	NA	16	NA
TGCAGTGCTAGAGAGACTAGAGCAAGCACAGATACGCAGTATTTT	CSARETRASTDTQYF	TRBV20-1	TRBJ2-3	few	15	NA
TGTGCCAGCAGTTACTCGAAAACGAGGTCCCACGGGAATTCACCCCTCCACTTT	CASSYSKTRSHGNSPLHF	TRBV6-5	TRBJ1-6	once	18	NA
TGTGCCAGCAGCCAACTTGGGGGTCAGCCCCAGCATTTT	CASSQLGGQPQHF	TRBV4-2	TRBJ1-5	NA	13	NA
TGTGCCAGCTCACCGAAGATACAGGCTTCGGTACAAGAGACCCAGTACTTC	CASSPKIQASVQETQYF	TRBV18	TRBJ2-5	many	17	NA
TGCAGCGCCGTTTATCGGAGAAACACTGAAGCTTTCTTT	CSAVYRRNTEAFF	TRBV29-1	TRBJ1-1	few	13	NA
TGCGCCAGCAGCTTGGAGTTGACAGACGGGGATACGCAGTATTTT	CASSLELTDGDTQYF	TRBV5-1	TRBJ2-3	few	15	NA
TGTGCCAGCATGGGGGCCATGGCGGGAGAGACCCAGTACTTC	CASMGAMAGETQYF	TRBV2	TRBJ2-5	NA	14	NA
TGCAGTGCTAGATTTCAGGGGGCGGGCACTGAAGCTTTCTTT	CSARFQGAGTEAFF	TRBV20-1	TRBJ1-1	NA	14	TRBD1
TGTGCCAGCACCGAGGGCGCAGCTAGCACAGATACGCAGTATTTT	CASTEGAASTDTQYF	TRBV6-1	TRBJ2-3	many	15	NA
TGTGCCAGCAGCTTAGCAGAGACTAGCGTTGATACGCAGTATTTT	CASSLAETSVDTQYF	TRBV7-9	TRBJ2-3	few	15	TRBD2
TGTGCCAGTAGTAGGCCGGTGAGCAATCAGCCCCAGCATTTT	CASSRPVSNQPQHF	TRBV19	TRBJ1-5	many	14	NA
TGCAGTGTTATAAGGGGGCTTGTGAATGAGCAGATCTTC	CSVIRGLVNEQIF	TRBV20-1	TRBJ2-1	NA	13	TRBD1
TGTGCCAGCAGCCCAGCGGCGGGAGGAAACACCATATATTTT	CASSPAAGGNTIYF	TRBV7-8	TRBJ1-3	few	14	NA
TGCGCCAGCAGCTCGATAACCGGCGGAGTGAACACCGGGGAGCTGTTTTTT	CASSSITGGVNTGELFF	TRBV5-1	TRBJ2-2	NA	17	NA
TGCAGTGCCAGGAGGACAGTTGAAGCTTTCTTT	CSARRTVEAFF	TRBV20-1	TRBJ1-1	few	11	NA
TGTGCCAGCACTGGGACTAGCGGGGTTTCCTACAATGAGCAGTTCTTC	CASTGTSGVSYNEQFF	TRBV5-5	TRBJ2-1	many	16	TRBD2
TGCAGTGCTAGAGATCTCCGCGAGGGATCTAACTATGGCTACACCTTC	CSARDLREGSNYGYTF	TRBV20-1	TRBJ1-2	few	16	NA
TGCGCCAGCAGCCAACAGGTTTGGGAGCGGGGATCCAATGAGCAGTTCTTC	CASSQQVWERGSNEQFF	TRBV4-1	TRBJ2-1	NA	17	TRBD2
TGTGCCAGCAGTGATGGCAGGGTGAACACTGAAGCTTTCTTT	CASSDGRVNTEAFF	TRBV6-1	TRBJ1-1	NA	14	NA
TGTGCCAGCAGCTTAGGGGCCGGGGCCAAAAACATTCAGTACTTC	CASSLGAGAKNIQYF	TRBV11-2	TRBJ2-4	few	15	NA
TGCGCCAGCAGCCAAGGAGGGTCCTCCCGCCTACAAGAGACCCAGTACTTC	CASSQGGSSRLQETQYF	TRBV4-3	TRBJ2-5	NA	17	NA
TGTGCCAGTACACGGGACCTCAATCAGCCCCAGCATTTT	CASTRDLNQPQHF	TRBV10-3	TRBJ1-5	NA	13	NA
TGTGCCAGCAGTCCCCCCGGCGGGGGGTTAGCCAAAAACATTCAGTACTTC	CASSPPGGGLAKNIQYF	TRBV27	TRBJ2-4	NA	17	TRBD2
TGTGCCAGCAGTTTATTTGCAGGCTACAATGAGCAGTTCTTC	CASSLFAGYNEQFF	TRBV12-3/TRBV12-4	TRBJ2-1	few	14	NA
TGTGCCAGCAGTCAGACAGCGGTCACCGGGGAGCTGTTTTTT	CASSQTAVTGELFF	TRBV28	TRBJ2-2	NA	14	NA
TGCAGTGCTATGGTACTAGCGGGAACAGATACGCAGTATTTT	CSAMVLAGTDTQYF	TRBV20-1	TRBJ2-3	NA	14	TRBD2
TGTGCCAGCAGCTTAGATGCGGGTCACTACAATGAGCAGTTCTTC	CASSLDAGHYNEQFF	TRBV11-3	TRBJ2-1	NA	15	NA
TGCGCCAGCAGCCCGGACCAGACAGAGGGAAGAAAACTGTTTTTT	CASSPDQTEGRKLFF	TRBV5-1	TRBJ1-4	many	15	NA
TGCGCCAGCAGCTTTCCAGGGGGCTCCTACAATGAGCAGTTCTTC	CASSFPGGSYNEQFF	TRBV5-1	TRBJ2-1	NA	15	TRBD1
TGTGCCAGCAGCGCCGGACTAGCGGAAAGGGAGCAGTTCTTC	CASSAGLAEREQFF	TRBV5-6	TRBJ2-1	few	14	TRBD2
TGTGCCTGGAGTAGAAGCGGGAGGGCCCTTAAGCAGTTCTTC	CAWSRSGRALKQFF	TRBV30	TRBJ2-1	few	14	TRBD2
TGCGCCAGCAGCTTCTTCATGAACACTGAAGCTTTCTTT	CASSFFMNTEAFF	TRBV5-1	TRBJ1-1	few	13	NA
TGTGCCTGGACACCATCGGTCGGAGAAAAACTGTTTTTT	CAWTPSVGEKLFF	TRBV30	TRBJ1-4	few	13	NA
TGTGCCAGCAGTGTAGGGGGACAGGTGGCCACTGAAGCTTTCTTT	CASSVGGQVATEAFF	TRBV12-3/TRBV12-4	TRBJ1-1	NA	15	TRBD1
TGTGCCAGCAGCTCGAGGATGGAGGTGATCACTAATGAAAAACTGTTTTTT	CASSSRMEVITNEKLFF	TRBV7-9	TRBJ1-4	NA	17	NA
TGTGCCAGCTCACCAATGGACAGGGGTTCACCCCTCCACTTT	CASSPMDRGSPLHF	TRBV18	TRBJ1-6	few	14	TRBD1
TGCAGCGTTGTTTTGTCAGGGGGGCAGAACACTGAAGCTTTCTTT	CSVVLSGGQNTEAFF	TRBV29-1	TRBJ1-1	few	15	TRBD1
TGTGCCACCAGTGAATCGGGGGGGCCAACAGATACGCAGTATTTT	CATSESGGPTDTQYF	TRBV24-1	TRBJ2-3	NA	15	TRBD2
TGCAGTGCTAGTTCTGGGGAGAGCCTCTACGAGCAGTACTTC	CSASSGESLYEQYF	TRBV20-1	TRBJ2-7	few	14	NA
TGTGCCAGCAGCCTGAGGACAGGGGTTCGGGACTATGGCTACACCTTC	CASSLRTGVRDYGYTF	TRBV14	TRBJ1-2	few	16	TRBD1